This is a list of T cell receptor beta chains from one sample in a study of blood T cell repertoires in COVID-19. The method was immunoSEQ multiplex PCR; TCRdb's version includes in-frame clones alone and lacks a portion of them. The table has about 410,000 clones, just under 90% seen once. Sequences were obtained from PBMCs or T cells enriched from blood (not recorded which). The origin of the receptors is a woman aged 25-40 years who had recovered from COVID-19. The CDR3 runs from the conserved cysteine through the conserved F or W. The D gene is left open where the match is weak. Only some rows state a clone size, as once, few, many or a class for expanded clones.

>NA|TRBD1|TRBV5-1|TRBJ1-1
CASSPGGTGVGTEAFF
TGCGCCAGCAGCCCCGGAGGGACAGGGGTGGGCACTGAAGCTTTCTTT
>NA|NA|TRBV10-2|TRBJ1-6
CASSESAGRANSPLHF
TGCGCCAGCAGTGAGTCGGCAGGGAGGGCTAATTCACCCCTCCACTTT
>NA|TRBD1|TRBV27|TRBJ2-5
CASGLMGQEETQYF
TGTGCCAGCGGCCTTATGGGACAGGAAGAGACCCAGTACTTC
>NA|TRBD1|TRBV4-1|TRBJ2-5
CASSQMSGTGAPETQYF
TGCGCCAGCAGCCAAATGTCCGGGACAGGGGCGCCGGAGACCCAGTACTTC
>NA|TRBD1|TRBV7-2|TRBJ1-1
CASIPGQGAGNTEAFF
TGTGCCAGCATCCCGGGACAGGGGGCTGGGAACACTGAAGCTTTCTTT
>once|NA|TRBV3-1/TRBV3-2|TRBJ1-5
CASSRGQGQPQHF
TGTGCCAGCAGCCGGGGACAAGGCCAGCCCCAGCATTTT
>NA|NA|TRBV19|TRBJ1-1
CASSIDGGRVINTEAFF
TGTGCCAGTAGTATAGATGGGGGCAGGGTGATAAACACTGAAGCTTTCTTT
>NA|TRBD1|TRBV5-4|TRBJ1-2
CATRPSGTGRFSYGYTF
TGTGCCACCCGTCCTTCCGGGACAGGGCGGTTTTCTTATGGCTACACCTTC
>NA|NA|TRBV11-2|TRBJ2-3
CASSLAGKGTDTQYF
TGTGCCAGCAGCTTAGCGGGGAAAGGCACAGATACGCAGTATTTT
>once|TRBD1|TRBV5-1|TRBJ1-2
CASSNRGQDGYGYTF
TGCGCCAGCAGCAACCGCGGACAGGACGGCTATGGCTACACCTTC
>NA|NA|TRBV14|TRBJ2-7
CASSLGLFYEQYF
TGTGCCAGCAGCCTCGGACTCTTCTACGAGCAGTACTTC
>NA|NA|TRBV18|TRBJ2-7
CASSQERHEQYF
TGTGCCAGCTCACAGGAGAGACACGAGCAGTACTTC
>NA|NA|TRBV12-3/TRBV12-4|TRBJ1-2
CASSVGVSYGYTF
TGTGCCAGCAGCGTCGGGGTTAGCTATGGCTACACCTTC
>NA|NA|TRBV9|TRBJ2-3
CASSVEAVSTDTQYF
TGTGCCAGCAGCGTAGAGGCGGTAAGCACAGATACGCAGTATTTT
>few|NA|TRBV3-1/TRBV3-2|TRBJ2-5
CASSQVPHQETQYF
TGTGCCAGCAGCCAAGTCCCTCACCAAGAGACCCAGTACTTC
>NA|NA|TRBV28|TRBJ1-1
CASSFLRANTEAFF
TGTGCCAGCAGTTTTCTCAGGGCGAACACTGAAGCTTTCTTT
>NA|TRBD1|TRBV19|TRBJ1-4
CASSTGTAATNEKLFF
TGTGCCAGTAGCACCGGGACAGCTGCAACTAATGAAAAACTGTTTTTT
>NA|NA|TRBV6-5|TRBJ2-7
CASSYRDSRTYEQYF
TGTGCCAGCAGTTACCGCGACAGTAGAACCTACGAGCAGTACTTC
>NA|TRBD1|TRBV6-6|TRBJ1-6
CASSHGDRGGGNSPLHF
TGTGCCAGCAGTCACGGGGACAGGGGCGGGGGTAATTCACCCCTCCACTTT
>NA|TRBD2|TRBV6-5|TRBJ2-3
CASRRTSGDTQYF
TGTGCCAGCAGACGGACTAGCGGAGATACGCAGTATTTT
>NA|NA|TRBV27|TRBJ2-1
CASSAGPRPHEQFF
TGTGCCAGCAGTGCGGGACCCCGCCCCCATGAGCAGTTCTTC
>once|TRBD1|TRBV2|TRBJ2-7
CASDREGSYEQYF
TGTGCCAGTGACAGGGAAGGGTCCTACGAGCAGTACTTC
>once|TRBD1|TRBV4-2|TRBJ1-4
CASSQLDRDRANEKLFF
TGTGCCAGCAGCCAACTCGACCGGGACAGGGCTAATGAAAAACTGTTTTTT
>NA|TRBD1|TRBV7-9|TRBJ1-4
CASSFGQGGNEKLFF
TGTGCCAGCAGCTTTGGACAGGGAGGGAATGAAAAACTGTTTTTT
>NA|NA|TRBV7-9|TRBJ1-1
CASGARNTEAFF
TGTGCCTCAGGGGCAAGGAACACTGAAGCTTTCTTT
>NA|TRBD1|TRBV30|TRBJ1-6
CAWSVLRGLKDSPLHF
TGTGCCTGGAGTGTACTCAGGGGGCTTAAGGATTCACCCCTCCACTTT
>NA|TRBD2|TRBV19|TRBJ2-1
CASSFRQGLGYNEQFF
TGTGCCAGTAGTTTTCGCCAGGGACTAGGATACAATGAGCAGTTCTTC
>NA|NA|TRBV15|TRBJ1-3
CATSTVISGNTIYF
TGTGCCACCAGTACGGTCATCTCTGGAAACACCATATATTTT
>NA|NA|TRBV29-1|TRBJ2-1
CSVVTRRRNEQFF
TGCAGCGTTGTGACTAGACGACGGAATGAGCAGTTCTTC
>NA|TRBD2|TRBV11-3|TRBJ2-1
CASSLTSGVYNEQFF
TGTGCCAGCAGCTTGACTAGCGGGGTTTACAATGAGCAGTTCTTC
>NA|NA|TRBV19|TRBJ1-5
CASDRGAIGSQPQHF
TGTGCCAGTGACCGGGGGGCTATAGGTTCTCAGCCCCAGCATTTT
>once|TRBD1|TRBV27|TRBJ2-1
CASSLYYRGHNEQFF
TGTGCCAGCAGTCTCTACTACAGGGGACACAATGAGCAGTTCTTC
>NA|NA|TRBV19|TRBJ1-5
CASSPRDNSQPQHF
TGTGCCAGTAGCCCCCGGGACAATAGTCAGCCCCAGCATTTT
>NA|TRBD2|TRBV25-1|TRBJ2-6
CASSHRASGRAGANVLTF
TGTGCCAGCAGTCACCGGGCTAGCGGGAGGGCTGGGGCCAACGTCCTGACTTTC
>NA|TRBD1|TRBV4-2|TRBJ2-6
CASRRTGPNVLTF
TGTGCCAGCAGGCGGACAGGGCCCAACGTCCTGACTTTC
>NA|NA|TRBV18|TRBJ1-2
CASSPLLGGNYGYTF
TGTGCCAGCTCACCACTGCTGGGGGGGAACTATGGCTACACCTTC
>few|TRBD1|TRBV4-2|TRBJ1-2
CASRDQGVGYGYTF
TGTGCCAGCAGAGACCAGGGGGTCGGGTATGGCTACACCTTC
>NA|TRBD1|TRBV5-1|TRBJ2-7
CASSQDRAGYEQYF
TGCGCCAGCAGCCAGGACAGGGCGGGCTACGAGCAGTACTTC
>NA|NA|TRBV6-6|TRBJ1-4
CASSYINGQSEKLFF
TGTGCCAGCAGTTACATTAATGGACAGTCTGAAAAACTGTTTTTT
>NA|TRBD2|TRBV5-1|TRBJ2-7
CASGMAGGSYEQYF
TGCGCCAGCGGGATGGCGGGAGGTTCCTACGAGCAGTACTTC
>once|TRBD2|TRBV7-3|TRBJ2-1
CASSRGLAGEGKQFF
TGTGCCAGCAGCCGAGGGCTAGCGGGAGAGGGTAAGCAGTTCTTC
>NA|TRBD1|TRBV30|TRBJ1-5
CAWGDRGSNQPQHF
TGTGCCTGGGGGGACAGGGGAAGCAATCAGCCCCAGCATTTT
>NA|TRBD2|TRBV5-4|TRBJ2-7
CASSLGASGSSYEQYF
TGTGCCAGCAGCTTGGGGGCTAGCGGGAGCTCCTACGAGCAGTACTTC
>NA|NA|TRBV7-2|TRBJ1-2
CASSLDPGAYGYTF
TGTGCCAGCAGCTTAGATCCAGGTGCCTATGGCTACACCTTC
>NA|NA|TRBV7-6|TRBJ1-1
CASSLYKNTEAFF
TGTGCCAGCAGCTTATACAAGAACACTGAAGCTTTCTTT
>NA|NA|TRBV12-5|TRBJ1-1
CASGSSGGGEAFF
TGTGCTAGTGGGTCATCGGGGGGTGGTGAAGCTTTCTTT
>NA|NA|TRBV5-1|TRBJ2-3
CASSLGGRDTQYF
TGCGCCAGCAGCTTGGGAGGGAGGGATACGCAGTATTTT
>NA|TRBD1|TRBV7-4|TRBJ1-6
CASSHRETGTDNSPLHF
TGTGCCAGCAGCCACCGAGAAACCGGGACAGATAATTCACCCCTCCACTTT
>NA|TRBD1|TRBV6-6|TRBJ1-4
CASSQDRGPLRNEKLFF
TGTGCCAGCAGTCAGGACAGGGGGCCGCTCAGGAATGAAAAACTGTTTTTT
>NA|TRBD1|TRBV6-5|TRBJ1-5
CASSRQGFGNQPQHF
TGTGCCAGCAGCCGACAGGGTTTCGGCAATCAGCCCCAGCATTTT
>NA|NA|TRBV18|TRBJ2-1
CASSREALQLAHEQFF
TGTGCCAGCTCACGGGAAGCCCTTCAACTAGCACATGAGCAGTTCTTC
>NA|NA|TRBV15|TRBJ1-2
CATSLPGTVEGYTF
TGTGCCACCAGCCTGCCCGGGACTGTGGAGGGCTACACCTTC
>NA|TRBD1|TRBV19|TRBJ1-5
CASSADRVKPQHF
TGTGCCAGTAGTGCTGACAGGGTGAAGCCCCAGCATTTT
>NA|NA|TRBV5-4|TRBJ1-1
CASHVGGGSSRTEAFF
TGTGCCAGCCACGTCGGGGGAGGTTCGTCGCGCACTGAAGCTTTCTTT
>NA|NA|TRBV28|TRBJ1-5
CASRPRERDQPQHF
TGTGCCAGCAGGCCCCGGGAAAGGGATCAGCCCCAGCATTTT
>NA|NA|TRBV5-1|TRBJ2-3
CASSTTSSFSDTQYF
TGCGCCAGCAGCACGACTAGTTCGTTTTCAGATACGCAGTATTTT
>NA|NA|TRBV30|TRBJ2-1
CAWSPQRGTSPFF
TGTGCCTGGAGTCCCCAAAGAGGGACTTCGCCGTTCTTC
>NA|NA|TRBV12-5|TRBJ1-2
CASGSTLGTLESNYGYTF
TGTGCTAGTGGTTCCACCTTAGGGACTCTTGAATCGAACTATGGCTACACCTTC
>NA|TRBD1|TRBV5-1|TRBJ2-7
CASSIQGTYEQYF
TGCGCCAGCAGCATACAGGGGACCTACGAGCAGTACTTC